A single sample gave rise to the 21 T cell receptor beta chains below, sequenced in a study of response to subunit inactivated influenza vaccine. TCRdb used MiXCR to reprocess the RT-PCR reads, holding one entry per CDR3 protein. The repertoire holds around 320,000 distinct CDR3 sequences, with over 20% as singletons. The sequencing here drew on PBMCs from blood, taken about 20 months after vaccination. The receptors stem from a man between 50 and 69 years old who received an inactivated influenza vaccine.

The chain carries TRBV20-1 and TRBJ2-3, with 8 nucleotides matching TRBD1. Trimming took 2 bases from V and 2 from J; bases not matched to a gene: 6. From germline, CDR1 is DFQATT and CDR2 SNEGSKA (reference sequence). This CDR3 comprises 15 residues. The CDR3 spells CSARSDRGVTDTQYF. CDR3 bases: TGCAGTGCTAGAAGTGACAGGGGAGTCACAGATACGCAGTATTTT.

This clonotype has only a few counts. This chain uses TRBV29-1 with TRBJ2-5; D possibly corresponds to TRBD2 (7 bases). Germline CDR1 is SQVTM and CDR2 is ANQGSEA. V lost 7 bases and J 7 bases, leaving 13 bases between the germline ends. The CDR3 totals 11 residues. CDR3 region: CSDGGLGTQYF. DNA for the CDR3: TGCAGCGACGGGGGGCTCGGGACCCAGTACTTC.

The V gene is TRBV20-1, the J gene TRBJ1-6, with D possibly TRBD1 on 6 matching bases. The germline V gene encodes CDR1 DFQATT and CDR2 SNEGSKA (reference sequence). V was shortened by 6 bases and J by 9 bases, with 18 bases between the two germline ends. CDR3 length: 14 amino acids. For the CDR3, the DNA is TGCAGTGCCAGGACAGTTGGGGGGCGTTCACCCCTCCACTTT. The encoded protein is CSARTVGGRSPLHF.

In its sample, this clonotype was seen a few times. The chain has TRBV29-1 and TRBJ1-1; D unresolved. CDR1 SQVTM and CDR2 ANQGSEA come from the germline V gene. Trimming cost V 4 bases and J 1 base, with 16 bases left between them. CDR3 length equals 15 residues. CDR3 nucleotides: TGCAGCGTTGGCAGAGGACTTCAGGCGAACACTGAAGCTTTCTTT. It specifies CSVGRGLQANTEAFF.

This clonotype was counted only a few times. The CDR3 here is CASSRQAPSYGYTF. The CDR3 DNA follows: TGTGCCAGCAGCAGACAGGCCCCAAGCTATGGCTACACCTTC. This chain links TRBV7-9 with TRBJ1-2, with D possibly matching TRBD1 (6 bases). CDR1 is SEHNR and CDR2 is FQNEAQ in the germline V gene (reference sequence). The CDR3 loop spans 14 amino acids. Between the trimmed V and J ends, which lost 5 bases and 4 bases, there was a span of 14 bases.

The chain links TRBV19 to TRBJ1-6; TRBD1 agrees at 10 bases. Germline V gives CDR1 LNHDA, CDR2 SQIVND (reference sequence). The CDR3 is made up of 16 amino acids. After removal of 4 bases from V and 7 bases from J, the junction contained 7 bases not matched to a gene. The CDR3 loop is CASSTGTGVGNSPLHF. DNA for the CDR3: TGTGCCAGTAGTACCGGGACAGGGGTAGGGAATTCACCCCTCCACTTT. The whole variable domain, remainder taken from reference TRBV19 and TRBJ1-6, is DGGITQSPKYLFRKEGQNVTLSCEQNLNHDAMYWYRQDPGQGLRLIYYSQIVNDFQKGDIAEGYSVSREKKESFPLTVTSAQKNPTAFYLCASSTGTGVGNSPLHFGNGTRLTVT.

This clonotype was counted at least ten times. This chain uses TRBV6-2 or TRBV6-3 with TRBJ1-3; D is undetermined. The CDR3 is 13 amino acids. Germline values: CDR1 MNHEY, CDR2 SVGEGT. V was clipped by 7 bases and J by 2 bases, with 9 bases between them. CDR3 nucleotides: TGTGCCAGCACCGCTACAGCTGGAAACACCATATATTTT. Translated: CASTATAGNTIYF.

The rearrangement uses TRBV4-1 and TRBJ2-7; TRBD1 is a possible D gene (6 bases). Germline assignment: CDR1 MGHRA and CDR2 YSYEKL. CDR3 length: 18 residues. Trimming stripped 1 base from V and 1 base from J, with 20 bases between. The CDR3 here is CASSQARGLDTVSYEQYF. DNA for the CDR3: TGCGCCAGCAGCCAAGCCAGGGGCCTGGACACCGTATCCTACGAGCAGTACTTC.

This clonotype has only a few counts. V and J are TRBV12-3 or TRBV12-4 and TRBJ1-5, with 8 bases lining up with TRBD1. V was pared by 0 bases and J by 6 bases, with 1 base of the junction left unmatched. The CDR3 sequence is 14 residues long. CDR3 amino acids: CASSLAQGAQPQHF. The CDR3 nucleotides are TGTGCCAGCAGTTTAGCGCAGGGGGCTCAGCCCCAGCATTTT.

The chain combines TRBV6-5 with TRBJ2-7, with 7 bases matching TRBD2. V lost 2 bases to trimming and J lost 2 bases; unmatched junction nucleotides: 6. The CDR3 loop spans 15 amino acids. Germline V lookup: CDR1 MNHEY, CDR2 SVGAGI. CDR3 amino acids: CASSYGGGNPYEQYF. The DNA of the CDR3 is TGTGCCAGCAGTTACGGCGGGGGAAACCCCTACGAGCAGTACTTC.

This clonotype was counted a few times. The CDR3 DNA is TGCAGTGCTAGAGTACCGAATTCACCCCTCCACTTT. Translated: CSARVPNSPLHF. The V gene is TRBV20-1, the J gene TRBJ1-6; no clear D. CDR1 and CDR2 (germline): DFQATT, SNEGSKA (reference sequence). The germline V and J ends were trimmed by 1 base and 7 bases, with 5 bases remaining between them. The CDR3 runs to 12 residues.

The chain has TRBV10-3 and TRBJ1-5; D is possibly TRBD1 (6 bases). Trimming shortened V by 0 bases and J by 6 bases, and 9 bases separated the two germline ends. Germline assignment: CDR1 ENHRY and CDR2 SYGVKD. The CDR3 sequence is 14 residues long. The CDR3 is CAISESGAFQPQHF. The CDR3 DNA sequence: TGTGCCATCAGTGAGTCGGGGGCGTTTCAGCCCCAGCATTTT.

This clonotype has at least ten counts. The V and J genes are TRBV29-1 and TRBJ2-5; the D is unclear. Germline CDR1 reads SQVTM; CDR2 reads ANQGSEA. The V end was cut by 0 bases, the J end by 5 bases, with 13 bases between. The CDR3 loop spans 14 amino acids. CDR3 sequence: CSVEDLRFVETQYF. The CDR3, as DNA: TGCAGCGTTGAAGATCTCCGTTTTGTGGAGACCCAGTACTTC.

The chain links TRBV12-3 or TRBV12-4 to TRBJ2-2; 10 bases fit TRBD2. The V and J ends lost 5 bases and 5 bases, in that order; junction bases with no gene match: 11. The CDR3 is 17 amino acids. CDR3 amino acids: CASSKLTSGVYTGELFF. DNA of the CDR3: TGTGCCAGCAGTAAACTAACTAGCGGGGTGTATACCGGGGAGCTGTTTTTT.

This clonotype was picked up a small number of times. CDR3 amino acids: CASSLDGVAYGYTF. CDR3 coding DNA: TGTGCCAGCAGTTTAGACGGGGTCGCCTATGGCTACACCTTC. The chain is built from TRBV12-3 or TRBV12-4 and TRBJ1-2, with D hard to call. The CDR3 runs 14 residues. The V and J ends lost 1 base and 4 bases respectively, with 10 bases between them.

This clonotype was recorded a few times. The chain carries TRBV7-2 and TRBJ2-2; either TRBD1 or TRBD2 may supply D (5 bases each). Deletions cut 1 base from V and 0 bases from J, with 9 bases between. Germline CDR1 SGHTA, CDR2 FQGNSA. This CDR3 has 16 residues. The CDR3 region is CASSLGLGPNTGELFF. The DNA of the CDR3 is TGTGCCAGCAGCTTAGGGCTGGGACCGAACACCGGGGAGCTGTTTTTT.

This clonotype was recorded a few times. The chain uses TRBV5-5 and TRBJ1-1; 12 positions match TRBD1. The CDR3 is made up of 15 amino acids. CDR1 is SGHKS, CDR2 YYEKEE, per germline (reference sequence). The ends lost 4 bases at V and 9 bases at J; junction bases unmatched: 10. CDR3 DNA sequence: TGTGCCAGCAGCCCCCCCTGGGGACAGGGGGCGCAAGCTTTCTTT. This codes for CASSPPWGQGAQAFF.

The chain is built from TRBV12-3 or TRBV12-4 and TRBJ1-3, with D possibly being TRBD1 (6 bases). This CDR3 has 15 residues. V dropped 2 bases and J dropped 4 bases, with 12 bases sitting between them. CDR3 loop: CASSLSGANGNTIYF. Written as DNA, the CDR3 is TGTGCCAGCAGTTTATCAGGGGCCAACGGAAACACCATATATTTT.

This clonotype was detected a few times. The chain employs TRBV4-2 and TRBJ1-2; the D is unclear. Germline values: CDR1 LGHNA, CDR2 YNFKEQ. CDR3 size: 15 residues. The V end was cut by 3 bases, the J end by 8 bases, with 19 bases between. The CDR3 nucleotides are TGTGCCAGCAGCCACCTCAATGCCGGGTCCGGGGGCTACACCTTC. Its protein is CASSHLNAGSGGYTF.

This clonotype has a handful of counts. The genes are TRBV5-7 and TRBJ1-5, with D perhaps TRBD1 (5 bases). TRBV5-7 has ORF status, its function being uncertain. The CDR3 contains 14 residues. Trimming took off 0 bases at V and 8 bases at J, with 12 bases between the two ends. CDR3 protein: CASSLAPGREPQHF. Written as DNA, the CDR3 is TGTGCCAGCAGCTTGGCCCCAGGGCGAGAGCCCCAGCATTTT.

This clonotype was counted between two and nine times. The rearrangement links TRBV6-2 or TRBV6-3 to TRBJ2-3, with TRBD2 matching over 10 bases. Trimming took 2 bases from V and 5 from J; bases not matched to a gene: 4. CDR3 length: 15 amino acids. Germline CDR1 MNHEY, CDR2 SVGEGT. The CDR3 coding sequence is TGTGCCAGCAGTTACGGTCTAGCGGGAGTAGATACGCAGTATTTT. This sequence encodes CASSYGLAGVDTQYF.